The clone carrying this TCR beta chain was found a few times. The antigen remains unidentified. Then a second PCR, running roughly 7 to 11 cycles, was carried out with a sample-barcoded 5' primer and a J-beta primer mix. The authors tagged each cDNA molecule using a template-switch adaptor with 12 random nucleotides. In TCRdb, the 5' RACE reads were re-called with MiXCR into one record per CDR3 protein. The sample holds about 1.4 million distinct CDR3 sequences, around 55% seen once. The sample is drawn from a study of blood T cells in healthy people across ages. This CDR3 is built from 15 residues. The V end was cut by 6 bases, the J end by 2 bases, with 11 bases between. Points from the study as a whole: CMV infection status of these donors was not known. Observed TCR beta diversity per million T cells went down as age went up. This fall followed a roughly linear course with age. There were more naive CD4+ cells and higher diversity in long-lived donors than in aged donors.

J is TRBJ1-6 and V is TRBV12-3 or TRBV12-4; D not certain. This clonotype was sampled from a young man in good health. The sample was blood. CDR3 sequence (DNA): TGTGCCAGCAGGACGGGGAGTACCTATAATTCACCCCTCCACTTT. Protein product: CASRTGSTYNSPLHF.